This TCR beta chain originates from a study of graft-versus-host responses after intestinal transplantation. Overall study: In this cohort, recipients had multivisceral, liver-intestinal, or isolated intestinal transplants. All recipients got anti-thymocyte globulin induction, then tacrolimus and steroids for 2 to 4 years. Study observations and caveats: Recipient-marrow GvH clones were detected, some having first appeared in ileum or blood.

Details on this clone: Antigen specificity is unknown.

CDR3 length: 14 amino acids. V was cut by 4 bases and J by 4 bases, with 15 bases left in between. Germline V lookup: CDR1 SGHRS, CDR2 YFSETQ. Profiling relied on immunoSEQ multiplex PCR, and the TCRdb table lists in-frame clones only, not all of them. The sample consists of about 88,000 clones, 85% to 95% of them appearing once. The chain joins TRBV5-1 to TRBJ2-7; D ambiguous. This specimen consisted of unstimulated CD4+ T cells sorted from spleen or lymph node cells, obtained before transplant. The clonotype comes from a human donor who was the organ donor for an intestinal transplant. CDR3 residues: CASSVAHGFYEQYF. Written as DNA, the CDR3 is TGCGCCAGCAGCGTAGCCCACGGATTTTACGAGCAGTACTTC. The complete variable domain, with remaining parts taken from reference TRBV5-1 and TRBJ2-7, reads KAGVTQTPRYLIKTRGQQVTLSCSPISGHRSVSWYQQTPGQGLQFLFEYFSETQRNKGNFPGRFSGRQFSNSRSEMNVSTLELGDSALYLCASSVAHGFYEQYFGPGTRLTVT.